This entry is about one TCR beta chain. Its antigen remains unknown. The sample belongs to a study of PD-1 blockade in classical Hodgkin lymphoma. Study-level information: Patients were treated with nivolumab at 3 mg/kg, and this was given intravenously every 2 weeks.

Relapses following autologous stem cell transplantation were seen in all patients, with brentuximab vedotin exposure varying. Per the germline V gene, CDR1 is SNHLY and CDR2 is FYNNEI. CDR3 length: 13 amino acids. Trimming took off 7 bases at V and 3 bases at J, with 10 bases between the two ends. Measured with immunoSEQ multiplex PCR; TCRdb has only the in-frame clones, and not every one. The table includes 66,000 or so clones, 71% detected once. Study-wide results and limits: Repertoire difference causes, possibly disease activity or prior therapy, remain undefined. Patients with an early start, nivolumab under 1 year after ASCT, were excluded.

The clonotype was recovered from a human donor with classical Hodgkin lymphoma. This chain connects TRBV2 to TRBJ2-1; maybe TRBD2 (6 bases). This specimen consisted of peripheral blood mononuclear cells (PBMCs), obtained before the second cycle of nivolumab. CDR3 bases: TGTGCCAGCACCCGACTAGGCTACAATGAGCAGTTCTTC. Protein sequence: CASTRLGYNEQFF.